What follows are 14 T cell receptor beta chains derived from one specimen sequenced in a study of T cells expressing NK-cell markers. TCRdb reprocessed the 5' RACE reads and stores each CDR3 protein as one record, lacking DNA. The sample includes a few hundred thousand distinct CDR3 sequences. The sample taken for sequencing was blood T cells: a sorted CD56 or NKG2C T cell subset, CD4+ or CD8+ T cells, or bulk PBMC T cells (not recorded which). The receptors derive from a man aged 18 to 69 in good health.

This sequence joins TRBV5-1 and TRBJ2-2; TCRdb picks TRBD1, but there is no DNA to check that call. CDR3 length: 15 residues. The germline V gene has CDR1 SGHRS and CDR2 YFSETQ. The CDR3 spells CASSLRGGLTGELFF.

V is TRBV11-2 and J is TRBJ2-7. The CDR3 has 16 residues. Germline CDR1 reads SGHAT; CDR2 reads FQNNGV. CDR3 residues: CASSFALTETPYEQYF. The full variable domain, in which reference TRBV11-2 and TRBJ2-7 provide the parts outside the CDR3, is EAGVAQSPRYKIIEKRQSVAFWCNPISGHATLYWYQQILGQGPKLLIQFQNNGVVDDSQLPKDRFSAERLKGVDSTLKIQPAKLEDSAVYLCASSFALTETPYEQYFGPGTRLTVT.

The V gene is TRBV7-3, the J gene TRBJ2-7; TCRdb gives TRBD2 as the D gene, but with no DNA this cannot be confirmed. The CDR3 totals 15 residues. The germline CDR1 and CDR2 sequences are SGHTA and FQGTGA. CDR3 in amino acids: CASSLRETQGHEQYF.

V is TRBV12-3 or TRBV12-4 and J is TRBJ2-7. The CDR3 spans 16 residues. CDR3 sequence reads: CASSFATSLGTYEQYF.

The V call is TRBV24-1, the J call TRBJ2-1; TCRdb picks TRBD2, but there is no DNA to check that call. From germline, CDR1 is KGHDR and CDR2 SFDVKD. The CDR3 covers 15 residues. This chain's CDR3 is CATSDRGQGREEQFF.

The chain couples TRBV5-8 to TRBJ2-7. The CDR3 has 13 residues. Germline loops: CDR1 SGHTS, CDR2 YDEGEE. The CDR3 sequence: CASSLYLNYEQYF.

CDR3 sequence reads: CASSPGLGETNEQFF. The chain couples TRBV5-1 to TRBJ2-1; TCRdb calls TRBD1, which cannot be checked without DNA. The CDR3 runs 15 residues. Per germline, CDR1 SGHRS and CDR2 YFSETQ.

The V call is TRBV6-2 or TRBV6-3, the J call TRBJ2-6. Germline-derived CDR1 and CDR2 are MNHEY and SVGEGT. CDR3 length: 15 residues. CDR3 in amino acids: CASISAGAGANVLTF.

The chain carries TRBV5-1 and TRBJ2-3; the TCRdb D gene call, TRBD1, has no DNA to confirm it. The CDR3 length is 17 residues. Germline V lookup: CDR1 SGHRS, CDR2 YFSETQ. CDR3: CASSLDGGTGVTNTQYF.

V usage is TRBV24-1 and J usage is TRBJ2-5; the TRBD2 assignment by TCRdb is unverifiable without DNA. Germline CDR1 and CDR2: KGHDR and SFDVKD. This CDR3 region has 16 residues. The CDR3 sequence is CATSDAAVGLRETQYF.

The CDR3 reads CAIESYNEQFF. The chain has TRBV6-1 and TRBJ2-1. Per germline, CDR1 MNHNS and CDR2 SASEGT. This CDR3 has 11 residues.

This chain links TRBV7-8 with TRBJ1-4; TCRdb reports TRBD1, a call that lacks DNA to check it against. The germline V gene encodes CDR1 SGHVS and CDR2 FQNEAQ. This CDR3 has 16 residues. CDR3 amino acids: CASHKRTGAANEKLFF.

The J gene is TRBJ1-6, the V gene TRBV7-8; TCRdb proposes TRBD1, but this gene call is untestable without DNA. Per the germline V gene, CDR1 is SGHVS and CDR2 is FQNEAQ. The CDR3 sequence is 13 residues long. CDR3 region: CASSSQGSSPLHF.

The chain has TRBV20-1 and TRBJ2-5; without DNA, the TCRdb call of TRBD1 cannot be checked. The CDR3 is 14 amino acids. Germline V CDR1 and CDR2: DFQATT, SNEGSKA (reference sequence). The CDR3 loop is CSAEPTGRKETQYF.